Below are 17 T cell receptor beta chains sequenced from a single sample in a study of blood T cells in healthy people across ages (dated by TCRdb to 2015 to 2017). The library came from 5' RACE. The instrument was an Illumina HiSeq 2500. The second PCR ran for roughly 6 to 11 cycles and used a J-beta primer mix along with a sample-barcoded 5' primer. The public reads were reprocessed in TCRdb via fastp at Q25 and MiXCR, keeping in-frame beta chains. Every CDR3 protein is listed once, alongside the most common genes and DNA of its rows. This sample has 730,000 or so distinct CDR3 sequences in its table, and over 40% of those were observed once. The ten most abundant clones make up around 32% of the sample. The sequenced material came from blood. These receptor sequences come from a man aged 80 or over in good health.

The chain has TRBV6-5 and TRBJ2-1; D remains ambiguous. The CDR3 consists of 13 residues. Trimming took 7 bases from V and 5 from J, leaving 12 bases between them. CDR1 and CDR2 from the germline V gene are MNHEY and SVGAGI. In DNA form, the CDR3 reads TGTGCCAGCACCAACGCTGAGAACAATGAGCAGTTCTTC. Amino acids: CASTNAENNEQFF.

To note about this clonotype: In this CDR3 the conserved last residue, phenylalanine or tryptophan, is missing, so a read error is likely. J is TRBJ2-5 and V is TRBV6-2 or TRBV6-3; TRBD1 agrees at 10 bases. The CDR3 has 15 amino acids. V dropped 4 bases and J dropped 3; count of bases not matched to a gene: 5. Germline lookup yields CDR1 MNHEY and CDR2 SVGEGT. The CDR3 protein is CASSWFGTGEETQYL. The CDR3 nucleotides read TGTGCCAGCAGTTGGTTTGGGACAGGGGAAGAGACCCAGTACTTA.

The chain carries TRBV4-3 and TRBJ2-1; 12 bases agree with TRBD2. Germline CDR1 LGHNA, CDR2 YSLEER. The CDR3 has 17 amino acids. Trimming took 4 bases from V and 0 from J; bases not matched to a gene: 4. Written as DNA, the CDR3 is TGCGCCAGCAGCCGAGAGACTAGCGGGAGCTCCTACAATGAGCAGTTCTTC. This codes for CASSRETSGSSYNEQFF.

This clonotype has more than one count but fewer than ten. The rearrangement joins TRBV20-1 to TRBJ2-5; D not certain. The V end lost 0 bases, the J end lost 12 bases, and 11 bases lay between the germline ends. CDR1 is DFQATT and CDR2 is SNEGSKA in the germline V gene (reference sequence). The CDR3 loop spans 11 amino acids. The CDR3 bases are TGCAGTGCTAGAGACGTGGCTACAGAGTACTTC. Protein product: CSARDVATEYF.

The gene calls are TRBV7-2 and TRBJ2-1, with D possibly TRBD2 on 5 matching bases. Germline CDR1 reads SGHTA; CDR2 reads FQGNSA. This CDR3 spans 12 amino acids. The ends were cut back, 5 bases at V and 9 bases at J, with 11 bases in the middle. CDR3 protein: CASSPRGPEQFF. In DNA form, the CDR3 reads TGTGCCAGCAGCCCCAGAGGGCCTGAGCAGTTCTTC. Together with reference TRBV7-2 and TRBJ2-1, the CDR3 gives the full variable domain: GAGVSQSPSNKVTEKGKDVELRCDPISGHTALYWYRQSLGQGLEFLIYFQGNSAPDKSGLPSDRFSAERTGGSVSTLTIQRTQQEDSAVYLCASSPRGPEQFFGPGTRLTVL.

This clonotype occurred a few times. The chain carries TRBV7-2 and TRBJ2-3; tentatively, D is TRBD2 (7 bases). V lost 5 bases, J lost 10 bases, and 13 bases lay in between. This CDR3 has 12 amino acids. Looked up from germline, CDR1 is SGHTA and CDR2 is FQGNSA. In nucleotides, the CDR3 is TGTGCCAGCAGCCCCGCGGGGGCCGCGCAGTATTTT. Amino acids: CASSPAGAAQYF.

As concerns this clonotype: The DNA is left out, because the CDR3 cannot be placed on it with certainty; the CDR3 is given as TCRdb lists it. The V call is TRBV20-1, the J call TRBJ1-2; no DNA check was done on the table's D call, TRBD1. The germline CDR1 and CDR2 sequences are DFQATT and SNEGSKA (reference sequence). Including both end residues, the CDR3 is 15 amino acids long. CDR3: CSAPRVGRGNYGYTF.

The chain is built from TRBV29-1 and TRBJ1-1, with 9 bases that match TRBD1. Trimming at V came to 5 bases and at J to 0 bases, leaving 13 bases not matched to a gene. The CDR3 has 17 amino acids. Germline CDR1 SQVTM, CDR2 ANQGSEA. Here the CDR3 reads CSVPKTGGASMNTEAFF. The CDR3 nucleotides are TGCAGCGTTCCAAAGACAGGGGGAGCGTCCATGAACACTGAAGCTTTCTTT.

V and J are TRBV20-1 and TRBJ2-3; TRBD1 might be the D (5 bases). Germline values: CDR1 DFQATT, CDR2 SNEGSKA (reference sequence). V gave up 1 base and J gave up 6 bases, with 14 bases separating them. This CDR3 is 14 amino acids long. The CDR3 sequence is CSARGGGNSDTQYF. CDR3 nucleotide sequence: TGCAGTGCTAGAGGGGGCGGCAACTCGGATACGCAGTATTTT.

As DNA, the CDR3 is TGTGCCAGCAGTGAAAAGGGGGTTTCCTACAATGAGCAGTTCTTC. Amino acid sequence: CASSEKGVSYNEQFF. The chain employs TRBV2 and TRBJ2-1, with D perhaps matching TRBD1 (6 bases). Germline V lookup: CDR1 SNHLY, CDR2 FYNNEI. The V end lost 2 bases, the J end lost 1 base, and 9 bases lay between the germline ends. This CDR3 spans 15 amino acids.

This clonotype was seen a few times. V and J are TRBV7-2 and TRBJ2-3; 8 nucleotides agree with TRBD2. Per the germline V gene, CDR1 is SGHTA and CDR2 is FQGNSA. V lost 8 bases and J lost 12; bases outside the gene matches: 16. The CDR3 is 14 residues long. CDR3 region: CASEKAGVGETQYF. In DNA, the CDR3 is TGTGCCAGCGAAAAAGCGGGAGTCGGGGAGACCCAGTATTTT.

This clonotype has a count of ten or more. V and J are TRBV27 and TRBJ2-1; D uncertain. Germline V gene lookup returns CDR1 MNHEY and CDR2 SMNVEV (reference sequence). V was trimmed by 7 bases and J by 0 bases, leaving 10 bases between them. CDR3 length: 14 residues. Here the CDR3 reads CASTQLGSYNEQFF. CDR3 nucleotides: TGTGCCAGCACCCAACTTGGCTCCTACAATGAGCAGTTCTTC.

The chain has TRBV5-6 and TRBJ2-3, with D perhaps TRBD1 (5 bases). CDR3 length equals 15 residues. The V end lost 4 bases, the J end lost 1 base, and 13 bases lay between the germline ends. Germline V gene data show CDR1 as SGHDT and CDR2 as YYEEEE. The CDR3 spells CASSPVGRGTDTQYF. CDR3 nucleotides: TGTGCCAGCAGCCCGGTGGGCAGGGGCACAGATACGCAGTATTTT.

V and J are TRBV6-2 or TRBV6-3 and TRBJ1-2, with D uncertain. V shed 4 bases and J shed 5 bases, with 8 bases lying between them. The CDR3 is 12 amino acids. Germline V gives CDR1 MNHEY, CDR2 SVGEGT. CDR3 region: CASSFFGYGYTF. Written as DNA, the CDR3 is TGTGCCAGCAGTTTTTTCGGATATGGCTACACCTTC.

In its sample, this clonotype was seen a few times. This sequence joins TRBV27 and TRBJ2-5, with 14 bases matching TRBD2. Germline values: CDR1 MNHEY, CDR2 SMNVEV (reference sequence). Trimming removed 6 bases from V and 3 bases from J; junction bases left unmatched: 9. There are 17 residues in the CDR3. The CDR3 loop is CASSLAGLAGGKETQYF. CDR3 DNA: TGTGCCAGCAGCCTAGCCGGACTAGCGGGAGGTAAAGAGACCCAGTACTTC.

This clonotype has a handful of counts. The chain uses TRBV6-6 and TRBJ2-5; TRBD2 is a possible D gene (6 bases). The CDR3 has 14 amino acids. The V gene's germline CDR1 is MNHNY and CDR2 SVGAGI (reference sequence). V lost 0 bases and J 3 bases, leaving 8 bases between the germline ends. In DNA, the CDR3 is TGTGCCAGCAGTTACTCGGAGGGGAAAGAGACCCAGTACTTC. Translated, it gives CASSYSEGKETQYF.

The chain joins TRBV6-5 to TRBJ2-1; D might be TRBD2 (5 bases). Germline V gene sequence: CDR1 MNHEY, CDR2 SVGAGI. The germline V and J ends were trimmed by 5 bases and 7 bases, with 15 bases remaining between them. The CDR3 is 14 residues long. The CDR3 bases are TGTGCCAGCAGTGATCAAGTCGGGAAAAATGAGCAGTTCTTC. Its protein product is CASSDQVGKNEQFF.